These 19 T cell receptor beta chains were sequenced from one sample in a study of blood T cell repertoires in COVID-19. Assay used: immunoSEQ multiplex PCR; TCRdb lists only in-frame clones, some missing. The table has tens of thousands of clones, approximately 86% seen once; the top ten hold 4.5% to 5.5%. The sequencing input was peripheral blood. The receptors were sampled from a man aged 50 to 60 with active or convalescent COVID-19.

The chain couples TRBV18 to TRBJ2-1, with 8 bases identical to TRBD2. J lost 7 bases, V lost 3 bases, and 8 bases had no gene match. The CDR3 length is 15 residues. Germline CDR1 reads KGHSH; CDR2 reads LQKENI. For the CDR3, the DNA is TGTGCCAGCTCACCCCGGGGGGGCAATGGGAATGAGCAGTTCTTC. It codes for CASSPRGGNGNEQFF.

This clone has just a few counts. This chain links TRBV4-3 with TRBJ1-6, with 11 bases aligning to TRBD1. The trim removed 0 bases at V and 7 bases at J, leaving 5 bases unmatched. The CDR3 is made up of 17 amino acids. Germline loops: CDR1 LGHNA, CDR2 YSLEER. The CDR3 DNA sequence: TGCGCCAGCAGCCAAGATCGGGACAGGGGGTCGAATTCACCCCTCCACTTT. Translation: CASSQDRDRGSNSPLHF.

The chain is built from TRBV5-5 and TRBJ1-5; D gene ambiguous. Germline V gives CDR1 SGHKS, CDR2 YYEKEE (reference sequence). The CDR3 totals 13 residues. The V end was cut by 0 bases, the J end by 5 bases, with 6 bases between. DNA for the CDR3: TGTGCCAGCAGCTTGGACGGGGATCAGCCCCAGCATTTT. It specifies CASSLDGDQPQHF.

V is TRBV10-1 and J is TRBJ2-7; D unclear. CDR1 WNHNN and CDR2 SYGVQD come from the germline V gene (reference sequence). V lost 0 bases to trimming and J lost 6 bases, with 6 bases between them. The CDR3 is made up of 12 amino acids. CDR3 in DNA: TGCGCCAGCAGTGAGTCGTTAGCCGAGCAGTACTTC. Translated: CASSESLAEQYF.

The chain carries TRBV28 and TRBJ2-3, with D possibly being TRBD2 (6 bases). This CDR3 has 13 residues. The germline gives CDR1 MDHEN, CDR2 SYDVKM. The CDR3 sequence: CGSLATGTDTQYF. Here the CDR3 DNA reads TGTGGCTCCCTAGCGACCGGCACAGATACGCAGTATTTT.

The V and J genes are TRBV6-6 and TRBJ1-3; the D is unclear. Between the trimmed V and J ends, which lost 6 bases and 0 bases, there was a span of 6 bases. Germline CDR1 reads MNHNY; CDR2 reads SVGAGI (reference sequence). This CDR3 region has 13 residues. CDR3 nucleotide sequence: TGTGCCAGCAGGGACTTCTCTGGAAACACCATATATTTT. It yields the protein CASRDFSGNTIYF.

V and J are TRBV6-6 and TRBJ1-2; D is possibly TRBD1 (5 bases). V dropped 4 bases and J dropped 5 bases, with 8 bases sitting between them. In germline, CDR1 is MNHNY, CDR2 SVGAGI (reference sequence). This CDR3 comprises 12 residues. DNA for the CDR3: TGTGCCAGCAGTTCCGGGACTTATGGCTACACCTTC. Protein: CASSSGTYGYTF.

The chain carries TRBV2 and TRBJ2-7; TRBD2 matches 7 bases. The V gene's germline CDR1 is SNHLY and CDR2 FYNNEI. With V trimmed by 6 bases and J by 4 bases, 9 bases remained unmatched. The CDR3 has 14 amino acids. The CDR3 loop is CASRAGTTPYEQYF. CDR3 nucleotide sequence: TGTGCCAGCAGGGCCGGGACTACCCCTTACGAGCAGTACTTC.

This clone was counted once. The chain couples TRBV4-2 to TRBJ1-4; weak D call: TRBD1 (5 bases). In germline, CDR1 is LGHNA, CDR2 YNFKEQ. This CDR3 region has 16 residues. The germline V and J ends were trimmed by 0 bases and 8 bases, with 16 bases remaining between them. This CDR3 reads CASSQEVMAGGEKLFF. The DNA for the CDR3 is TGTGCCAGCAGCCAAGAGGTGATGGCCGGGGGGGAAAAACTGTTTTTT.

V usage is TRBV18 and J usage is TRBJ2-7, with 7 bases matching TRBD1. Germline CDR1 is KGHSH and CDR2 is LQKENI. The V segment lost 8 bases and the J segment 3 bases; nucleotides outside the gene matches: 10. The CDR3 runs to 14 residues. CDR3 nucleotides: TGTGCCAGCACTACCCCGGGACAGCTCTACGAGCAGTACTTC. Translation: CASTTPGQLYEQYF.

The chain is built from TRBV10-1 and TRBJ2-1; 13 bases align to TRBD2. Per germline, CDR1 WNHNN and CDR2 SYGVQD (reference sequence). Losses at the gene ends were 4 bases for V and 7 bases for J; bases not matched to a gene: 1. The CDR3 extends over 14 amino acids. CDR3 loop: CASSGLAGGNEQFF. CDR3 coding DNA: TGCGCCAGCAGTGGACTAGCGGGGGGAAATGAGCAGTTCTTC.

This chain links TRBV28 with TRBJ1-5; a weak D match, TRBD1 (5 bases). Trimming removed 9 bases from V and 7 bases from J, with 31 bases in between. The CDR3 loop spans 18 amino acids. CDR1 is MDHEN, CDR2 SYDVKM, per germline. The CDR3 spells CASHSLALKRGAGQPQHF. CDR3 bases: TGTGCCAGTCATAGTTTAGCCTTGAAGAGGGGCGCGGGGCAGCCCCAGCATTTT.

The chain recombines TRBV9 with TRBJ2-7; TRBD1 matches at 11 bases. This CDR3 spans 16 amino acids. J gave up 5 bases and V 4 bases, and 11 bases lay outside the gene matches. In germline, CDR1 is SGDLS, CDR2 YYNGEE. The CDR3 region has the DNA TGTGCCAGCAGCCCACGGGGGACAGGGGGATTCCACGAGCAGTACTTC. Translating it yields CASSPRGTGGFHEQYF.

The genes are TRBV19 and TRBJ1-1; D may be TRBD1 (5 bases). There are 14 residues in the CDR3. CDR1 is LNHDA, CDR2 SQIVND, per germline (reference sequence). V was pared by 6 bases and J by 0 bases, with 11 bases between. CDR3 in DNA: TGTGCCAGTAGCTCAGGGCTTATGAACACTGAAGCTTTCTTT. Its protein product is CASSSGLMNTEAFF.

CDR3 sequence (DNA): TGTGCCAGCATCCCTGGGGACAGGTATAATTCACCCCTCCACTTT. Amino acid sequence: CASIPGDRYNSPLHF. The chain couples TRBV28 to TRBJ1-6; 8 bases fit TRBD1. V lost 7 bases to trimming and J lost 4 bases; unmatched junction nucleotides: 6. The CDR3 consists of 15 residues. Germline CDR1 MDHEN, CDR2 SYDVKM.

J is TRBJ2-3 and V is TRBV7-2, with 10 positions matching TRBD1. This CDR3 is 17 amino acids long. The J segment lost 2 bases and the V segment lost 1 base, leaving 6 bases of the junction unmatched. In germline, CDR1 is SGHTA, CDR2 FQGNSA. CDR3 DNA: TGTGCCAGCAGCTTAGTCGGGGACAGGGGACCCACAGATACGCAGTATTTT. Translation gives CASSLVGDRGPTDTQYF.

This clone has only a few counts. CDR3 nucleotide sequence: TGTGCCAGCAGCTTCCGGGGGTCCTACAATGAGCAGTTCTTC. It is translated as CASSFRGSYNEQFF. The gene calls are TRBV7-8 and TRBJ2-1, with D perhaps TRBD2 (6 bases). Trimming pared 3 bases from V and 1 base from J, leaving 7 bases between. The CDR3 runs to 14 residues. The V gene's germline CDR1 is SGHVS and CDR2 FQNEAQ. Complete variable domain (other parts from reference TRBV7-8 and TRBJ2-1): GAGVSQSPRYKVAKRGQDVALRCDPISGHVSLFWYQQALGQGPEFLTYFQNEAQLDKSGLPSDRFFAERPEGSVSTLKIQRTQQEDSAVYLCASSFRGSYNEQFFGPGTRLTVL.

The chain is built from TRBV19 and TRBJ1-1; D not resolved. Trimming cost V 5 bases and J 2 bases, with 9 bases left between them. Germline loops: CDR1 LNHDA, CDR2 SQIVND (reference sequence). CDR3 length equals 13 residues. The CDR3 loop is CASSLQKNTEAFF. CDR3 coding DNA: TGTGCCAGTAGTTTACAGAAAAACACTGAAGCTTTCTTT.

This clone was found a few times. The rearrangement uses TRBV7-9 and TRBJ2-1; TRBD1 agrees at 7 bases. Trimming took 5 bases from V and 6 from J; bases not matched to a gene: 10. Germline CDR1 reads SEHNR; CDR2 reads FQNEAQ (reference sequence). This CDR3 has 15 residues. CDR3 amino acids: CASSLTGALGNEQFF. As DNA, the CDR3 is TGTGCCAGCAGCCTTACAGGGGCCCTCGGCAATGAGCAGTTCTTC.